This T cell receptor beta chain is drawn from a study of T cell clonotyping in hematopoietic cell transplantation. Study-wide results and limits: Higher Inverse Simpson Index values in graft donor and pretransplant recipient predicted broader posttransplant TCR diversity. At the given depth, recipient repertoires were over 95% de novo clonotypes.

The table lists this clone with a few counts. Its antigen is undetermined. Assay: immunoSEQ multiplex PCR; the TCRdb copy retains only in-frame clones and omits some. The sample lists roughly 11,000 clones, 89% occurring once. The sample comprised peripheral blood mononuclear cells. The sequence was collected from a human donor who either received an allogeneic hematopoietic cell transplant for a myeloid malignancy or was a related donor (not recorded which). Some clones in this sample may be carry-over from other donors' samples.

CDR3 nucleotides: TGTGCCAGCACGGGACGGTATAATTCACCCCTCCACTTT. It specifies CASTGRYNSPLHF. This chain joins TRBV7-9 and TRBJ1-6; D is perhaps TRBD1 (5 bases). Germline V gene data show CDR1 as SEHNR and CDR2 as FQNEAQ (reference sequence). CDR3 length: 13 amino acids. V dropped 7 bases and J dropped 4 bases, with 8 bases sitting between them.